The 27 T cell receptor beta chains below come from one sample, sequenced in a study of shared clonotypes between healthy human individuals. As defined, naive CD8 cells were CD45RO-negative and positively selected for CCR7, with terminally differentiated effector memory CD45RA+ cells excluded. The repertoire was sequenced with immunoSEQ multiplex PCR; TCRdb's copy has only in-frame clones and lacks some. The repertoire includes approximately 720,000 clones, about 91% of them detected once, and 20% to 25% sits in the top ten. The sequencing input was naive CD8+ T cells sorted from blood. The receptors shown here come from a man younger than 45 in good health.

The rearrangement uses TRBV6-1 and TRBJ1-5; no definite D call. CDR3 length equals 15 residues. V shed 0 bases and J shed 4 bases, with 10 bases lying between them. CDR1 and CDR2 from the germline V gene are MNHNS and SASEGT. The CDR3 sequence is CASSEAPWRNQPQHF. The CDR3 bases are TGTGCCAGCAGTGAAGCGCCTTGGAGAAATCAGCCCCAGCATTTT.

The sample holds one count of this clone. The V call is TRBV27, the J call TRBJ2-7, with 8 bases lining up with TRBD2. With V trimmed by 6 bases and J by 4 bases, 8 bases remained unmatched. Germline CDR1 MNHEY, CDR2 SMNVEV (reference sequence). The CDR3 spans 14 residues. CDR3 loop: CASSTSGGEYEQYF. The CDR3 nucleotides read TGTGCCAGCAGCACTAGCGGAGGGGAGTACGAGCAGTACTTC.

Only one count was recorded for this clone. The chain combines TRBV28 with TRBJ2-3, with 13 bases fitting TRBD2. Germline lookup yields CDR1 MDHEN and CDR2 SYDVKM. The CDR3 contains 15 residues. After removal of 6 bases from V and 5 bases from J, the junction contained 5 bases not matched to a gene. The CDR3 spells CASRWGLAGKDTQYF. The CDR3 DNA reads as TGTGCCAGCAGATGGGGACTAGCGGGGAAAGATACGCAGTATTTT. Based on the CDR3 plus reference TRBV28 and TRBJ2-3, the full variable domain is DVKVTQSSRYLVKRTGEKVFLECVQDMDHENMFWYRQDPGLGLRLIYFSYDVKMKEKGDIPEGYSVSREKKERFSLILESASTNQTSMYLCASRWGLAGKDTQYFGPGTRLTVL.

Worth noting for this clone: The sample has other DNA sequences that encode this CDR3 too. The chain employs TRBV29-1 and TRBJ2-7; D assignment may be TRBD1 or TRBD2 (5 bases each). The CDR3 extends over 11 amino acids. Germline V lookup: CDR1 SQVTM, CDR2 ANQGSEA. Trimming removed 6 bases from V and 4 bases from J, with 10 bases in between. The CDR3 loop reads CSVGDGYEQYF. The CDR3 DNA reads TGCAGCGTAGGGGACGGATACGAGCAGTACTTC.

V usage is TRBV30 and J usage is TRBJ2-7; 7 bases are a match to TRBD2. CDR3 length equals 17 residues. Germline trimming cut 2 bases from V and 5 bases from J; bases unmatched to any gene: 18. CDR1 GTSNPN and CDR2 SVGIG come from the germline V gene (reference sequence). The CDR3 loop reads CAWSFWRGGPNLHEQYF. As DNA, the CDR3 is TGTGCCTGGAGTTTCTGGAGGGGAGGGCCAAATCTCCACGAGCAGTACTTC.

The V gene is TRBV4-1, the J gene TRBJ2-1, with a weak D call TRBD2 (6 bases). The germline V gene has CDR1 MGHRA and CDR2 YSYEKL. The CDR3 runs to 15 residues. Trimming removed 0 bases from V and 7 bases from J, with 13 bases in between. CDR3 coding DNA: TGCGCCAGCAGCCAAGATTGGGGTAGCGGTAATGAGCAGTTCTTC. It translates to CASSQDWGSGNEQFF.

The genes are TRBV15 and TRBJ2-1; the match to TRBD2 covers 7 bases. The CDR3 sequence is 18 residues long. The germline V gene has CDR1 LNHNV and CDR2 YYDKDF (reference sequence). V shed 1 base, J shed 6 bases, and the junction held 15 bases outside the gene matches. The CDR3 DNA is TGTGCCACCAGCAGAGCGCCCGCTGGGGGGGGGTTGACCAATGAGCAGTTCTTC. Translation gives CATSRAPAGGGLTNEQFF.

In this sample, this clone turned up once. This chain joins TRBV9 and TRBJ2-1, with D uncertain. Germline V lookup: CDR1 SGDLS, CDR2 YYNGEE. The CDR3 sequence is 14 residues long. V was pared by 0 bases and J by 6 bases, with 10 bases between. In nucleotides, the CDR3 is TGTGCCAGCAGCGTAGGGGGTACCACCAATGAGCAGTTCTTC. The encoded protein is CASSVGGTTNEQFF.

The chain couples TRBV7-9 to TRBJ2-2; D remains unclear. This CDR3 spans 13 amino acids. The germline V gene has CDR1 SEHNR and CDR2 FQNEAQ (reference sequence). The V gene lost 5 bases and the J gene lost 5 bases, with 9 bases spanning the gap. CDR3 sequence reads: CASSPGGTGELFF. As DNA, the CDR3 is TGTGCCAGCAGCCCCGGTGGGACCGGGGAGCTGTTTTTT.

This clone showed up just a few times. The chain combines TRBV4-1 with TRBJ2-2; possibly TRBD2 for D (8 bases). CDR1 MGHRA and CDR2 YSYEKL come from the germline V gene. The CDR3 has 18 residues. Trimming left V 4 bases short and J 3 bases short, with 21 bases between. The CDR3 DNA is TGCGCCAGCAGCCCAGGGGGGTTGAGCGGGAGCGACACCGGGGAGCTGTTTTTT. This translates into CASSPGGLSGSDTGELFF.

The chain has TRBV9 and TRBJ1-2, with TRBD1 as a possible D gene (6 bases). V shed 7 bases and J shed 7 bases, with 11 bases lying between them. The CDR3 extends over 11 amino acids. Germline V lookup: CDR1 SGDLS, CDR2 YYNGEE. For the CDR3, the DNA is TGTGCCAGCGGCGGGGGCTCTGGCTACACCTTC. It specifies CASGGGSGYTF.

The CDR3 DNA reads as TGTGCCAGCAGTTACTGGCGGGAGGGCACAGATACGCAGTATTTT. It translates to CASSYWREGTDTQYF. The chain recombines TRBV6-5 with TRBJ2-3, with TRBD2 matching 8 bases. Germline V gene data show CDR1 as MNHEY and CDR2 as SVGAGI. Unmatched junction bases numbered 1, after V lost 1 base and J lost 1 base. This CDR3 is 15 amino acids long.

The chain has TRBV27 and TRBJ2-1, with D unresolved. V lost 7 bases and J 0 bases, leaving 10 bases between the germline ends. The CDR3 sequence is 14 residues long. Germline V gene data show CDR1 as MNHEY and CDR2 as SMNVEV (reference sequence). The CDR3 loop reads CASKDLSSYNEQFF. DNA of the CDR3: TGTGCCAGCAAGGACCTCAGCTCCTACAATGAGCAGTTCTTC.

The V gene is TRBV27, the J gene TRBJ1-2; possibly TRBD1 for D (5 bases). The germline V gene encodes CDR1 MNHEY and CDR2 SMNVEV (reference sequence). This CDR3 has 13 residues. V was clipped by 5 bases and J by 8 bases, with 15 bases between them. The CDR3 protein is CASSHGGPGGYTF. The CDR3 region has the DNA TGTGCCAGCAGTCATGGGGGACCGGGGGGCTACACCTTC.

The chain combines TRBV7-9 with TRBJ1-1, with D perhaps TRBD1 (6 bases). V was shortened by 3 bases and J by 1 base, with 12 bases between the two germline ends. The germline V gene encodes CDR1 SEHNR and CDR2 FQNEAQ (reference sequence). CDR3 length equals 15 residues. CDR3 loop: CASSFTVGANTEAFF. The DNA for the CDR3 is TGTGCCAGCAGCTTTACCGTGGGGGCGAACACTGAAGCTTTCTTT. Together with reference TRBV7-9 and TRBJ1-1, the CDR3 gives the full variable domain: DTGVSQNPRHKITKRGQNVTFRCDPISEHNRLYWYRQTLGQGPEFLTYFQNEAQLEKSRLLSDRFSAERPKGSFSTLEIQRTEQGDSAMYLCASSFTVGANTEAFFGQGTRLTVV.

The chain recombines TRBV4-1 with TRBJ1-2; the D is unclear. Germline CDR1 MGHRA, CDR2 YSYEKL. V lost 2 bases, J lost 0 bases, and 10 bases lay in between. CDR3 length equals 15 residues. The CDR3 DNA sequence: TGCGCCAGCAGCCAATTCACTGACTCTAACTATGGCTACACCTTC. Encoded protein: CASSQFTDSNYGYTF.

The chain has TRBV7-6 and TRBJ2-2; D ambiguous. V was clipped by 2 bases and J by 10 bases, with 8 bases between them. Germline CDR1 and CDR2: SGHVS and FNYEAQ. The CDR3 spans 12 residues. CDR3 DNA sequence: TGTGCCAGCAGCTTAATTCATGCGGAGCTGTTTTTT. It specifies CASSLIHAELFF.

CDR3: CASSPGTGYEQYF. The CDR3 nucleotides are TGTGCCAGCAGCCCCGGGACAGGCTACGAGCAGTACTTC. This chain uses TRBV7-2 with TRBJ2-7; 8 bases align to TRBD1. V was clipped by 5 bases and J by 3 bases; unmatched bases: 3. This CDR3 is built from 13 residues. Per the germline V gene, CDR1 is SGHTA and CDR2 is FQGNSA.

V and J are TRBV2 and TRBJ1-4; D is unresolved. The CDR3 contains 12 residues. V dropped 6 bases and J dropped 4 bases, with 6 bases sitting between them. In germline, CDR1 is SNHLY, CDR2 FYNNEI. CDR3 in DNA: TGTGCCAGCAGGGGGAGTAATGAAAAACTGTTTTTT. It yields the protein CASRGSNEKLFF.

The V gene is TRBV10-3, the J gene TRBJ2-7; TRBD1 aligns across 8 bases. Looked up from germline, CDR1 is ENHRY and CDR2 is SYGVKD. V shed 3 bases and J 0 bases; nucleotides not matched to a gene: 10. The CDR3 extends over 17 amino acids. CDR3 loop: CAISDPGTGLSSYEQYF. DNA for the CDR3: TGTGCCATCAGTGACCCTGGGACAGGCCTAAGCTCCTACGAGCAGTACTTC.

This chain links TRBV7-3 with TRBJ1-1; no firm D call. The germline CDR1 and CDR2 sequences are SGHTA and FQGTGA. Trimming shortened V by 6 bases and J by 1 base, and 15 bases separated the two germline ends. The CDR3 has 15 residues. CDR3 sequence reads: CASRPTPGANTEAFF. CDR3 nucleotide sequence: TGTGCCAGCAGACCCACCCCCGGCGCGAACACTGAAGCTTTCTTT.

As regards this clone: The sample holds other DNA sequences that translate to the same CDR3. The V gene is TRBV6-5, the J gene TRBJ2-7; 10 nucleotides agree with TRBD1. CDR3 length: 14 amino acids. The germline V gene encodes CDR1 MNHEY and CDR2 SVGAGI. V dropped 5 bases and J dropped 4; count of bases not matched to a gene: 5. CDR3 residues: CASSTGQGVYEQYF. The CDR3 DNA reads as TGTGCCAGCAGTACCGGACAGGGGGTATACGAGCAGTACTTC.

A word on this clone: Other nucleotide sequences from this sample produce the same CDR3. J is TRBJ2-5 and V is TRBV29-1; no definite D call. There are 11 residues in the CDR3. Trimming pared 3 bases from V and 5 bases from J, leaving 7 bases between. The V gene's germline CDR1 is SQVTM and CDR2 ANQGSEA. Here the CDR3 reads CSVEALETQYF. The DNA for the CDR3 is TGCAGCGTTGAGGCCTTGGAGACCCAGTACTTC. Full variable domain (remainder filled in from reference TRBV29-1 and TRBJ2-5): SAVISQKPSRDICQRGTSLTIQCQVDSQVTMMFWYRQQPGQSLTLIATANQGSEATYESGFVIDKFPISRPNLTFSTLTVSNMSPEDSSIYLCSVEALETQYFGPGTRLLVL.

The CDR3 DNA reads TGTGCCAGTAGTATCCTACGGGGGCTGGAGACTGAGCAGTTCTTC. Protein: CASSILRGLETEQFF. This rearrangement joins TRBV19 to TRBJ2-1; D tentatively reads TRBD1 or TRBD2 (6 bases each). Looked up from germline, CDR1 is LNHDA and CDR2 is SQIVND (reference sequence). The CDR3 is made up of 15 amino acids. Trimming took off 3 bases at V and 9 bases at J, with 18 bases between the two ends.

The chain is built from TRBV2 and TRBJ2-5; perhaps TRBD1 as D (5 bases). The germline V gene encodes CDR1 SNHLY and CDR2 FYNNEI. V lost 6 bases and J 4 bases, leaving 15 bases between the germline ends. The CDR3 length is 14 residues. The CDR3 sequence: CASSHKQVGETQYF. CDR3 in DNA: TGTGCCAGCAGCCATAAACAGGTCGGAGAGACCCAGTACTTC.

The chain carries TRBV7-9 and TRBJ2-1, with D possibly matching TRBD2 (5 bases). V was trimmed by 6 bases and J by 9 bases, leaving 21 bases between them. In germline, CDR1 is SEHNR, CDR2 FQNEAQ (reference sequence). The CDR3 is 15 residues long. CDR3 DNA: TGTGCCAGCAGTACCCAGGCGAAGAGGGAGCTTGAGCAGTTCTTC. It is translated as CASSTQAKRELEQFF.

J is TRBJ2-5 and V is TRBV7-9; D not certain. V was trimmed by 5 bases and J by 3 bases, leaving 16 bases between them. CDR3 size: 15 residues. The germline gives CDR1 SEHNR, CDR2 FQNEAQ (reference sequence). Here the CDR3 reads CASSSLMSKKETQYF. The CDR3 nucleotides are TGTGCCAGCAGCAGTTTGATGAGCAAAAAAGAGACCCAGTACTTC.